Sequencing of this T cell receptor beta chain was carried out in a study of T-cell reconstitution after alpha-beta-depleted transplantation in children. Overall study findings and caveats: T-cell counts and diversity at one year following transplant were attributed mainly to newly produced T cells. Expanded clones from the graft, numbering several hundred, reportedly supplied alpha-beta T cells about two months after transplant. Surviving recipient T cells and thymic progenitors accounted for the high day-60 TCRbeta diversity observed in some patients.

It was with unique molecular identifiers that the TCRbeta library was prepared. TCRdb re-called the PCR reads with MiXCR, one entry per CDR3 protein. The table shows under 300,000 distinct CDR3 sequences, with about 9.9% occurring only once. The V gene lost 6 bases and the J gene lost 2 bases, with 16 bases spanning the gap. This CDR3 region has 16 residues. Germline CDR1 reads MNHEY; CDR2 reads SVGEGT. Only a few counts were recorded for this clonotype. The antigen remains unidentified. The receptor comes from a male patient aged 2-15 years who had a stem cell transplant for chronic granulomatous disease, so the T cells may come from the graft donor. This sample comprised peripheral blood, obtained 180 days after TCRalphabeta/CD19-depleted stem cell transplant. This chain connects TRBV6-2 or TRBV6-3 to TRBJ2-2, with D tentatively TRBD1 (6 bases). CDR3 sequence: CASRPIGGLNTGELFF. The CDR3 DNA reads as TGTGCCAGCAGACCCATAGGGGGTTTAAACACCGGGGAGCTGTTTTTT.